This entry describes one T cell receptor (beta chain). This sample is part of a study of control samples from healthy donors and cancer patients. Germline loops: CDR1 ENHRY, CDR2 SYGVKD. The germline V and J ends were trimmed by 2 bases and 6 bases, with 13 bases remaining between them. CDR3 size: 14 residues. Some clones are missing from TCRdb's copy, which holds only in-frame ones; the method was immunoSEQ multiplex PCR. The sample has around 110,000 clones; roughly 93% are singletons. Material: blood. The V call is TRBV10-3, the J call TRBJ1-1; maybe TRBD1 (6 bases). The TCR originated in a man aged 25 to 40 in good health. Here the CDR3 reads CAISERTGQPEAFF. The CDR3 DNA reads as TGTGCCATCAGTGAGCGTACAGGACAGCCTGAAGCTTTCTTT.